This TCR beta chain was found in a study of post-analysis software for immune sequencing data (dated by TCRdb to about 2015). About the investigation overall: The recorded disease courses included relapsing-remitting, secondary progressive and progressive-relapsing multiple sclerosis, and some patients had no subtype annotation. A subset of samples was prepared in parallel using single-end sample barcoding, then pooled and co-amplified after Illumina adapter ligation. The multiple sclerosis patient repertoires were compared with more than 10 previously published healthy control repertoires from donors aged roughly 6 to 25 years. What the research found in general, with its limitations: Patients showed significantly higher frequencies than controls for roughly five TRBV segments, among them TRBV5-6, TRBV5-1 and TRBV20-1. Direct clustering with F measure showed strong co-clustering of samples prepared in the same batch, prompting a batch-effect correction. The multiple sclerosis patient group was slightly younger than the control group. Compared with controls, multiple sclerosis patients had significantly lower normalized Chao1 diversity, a finding suggesting substantial peripheral T-cell clonal expansion.

Preparation of the library involved PCR. The run used an Illumina HiSeq 2500. Unique molecular identifiers were incorporated into TCR beta cDNA libraries to reduce PCR and sequencing biases. Per 1 to 10 million input T cells, 500,000 or so cDNA molecules were obtained, such that each molecule approximated one T cell. The same protocol used for the earlier healthy control dataset was applied to prepare and sequence the patient libraries. Within a given batch, samples were prepared together, multiplexed and sequenced on the same HiSeq lane. The published analysis was carried out like this. Raw barcoded reads were processed with MIGEC, and single-read molecular identifier groups were discarded before consensus assembly and CDR3 extraction. Clonotype tables were post-analysed with VDJtools, and diversity was normalized by down-sampling all datasets to the smallest sample size. Repertoire overlap clustering matched CDR3 amino acid but not nucleotide sequences to correct batch-related cross-sample contamination. TCRdb reanalyzed the raw reads on its own, using fastp at Q25 for trimming and MiXCR for clone calling, and kept in-frame beta chains. A single entry per CDR3 protein holds the most common genes and DNA from its merged rows. These V and J calls rely on TCRdb rather than the paper's analysis. The sample table shows fewer than 850,000 distinct CDR3 sequences, and about 45% are seen once. Of the sample, approximately 4.4% falls within the top ten clones.

To demonstrate the VDJtools post-analysis software, the study profiled TCR beta repertoires from the peripheral blood of around 13 young patients with multiple sclerosis. Multiple sclerosis patients were children and adolescents aged roughly 6 to 17 years. The germline V end is reduced by 5 bases and the J end by 2 bases; junction bases left unmatched: 4. CDR1 and CDR2, looked up from the germline V gene (reference sequence), are PRHDT and FYEKMQ. The CDR3 covers 15 residues, taking in both the cysteine and the phenylalanine. Only the CDR3 region is kept as DNA, spanning 45 bases read in frame from base 1. This clonotype was picked up many times. Its antigen is unknown. Base qualities are missing; no much larger clone stands one base away.

The TCR originated in a girl aged 10 to 17 with multiple sclerosis. This chain is built from TRBV13 and TRBJ2-1, and TRBD2 matches 9 of the central bases. Specimen: blood. The nucleotide sequence reads as follows: TGTGCCAGCAGCCTCTTAGCGGGAGCCTACAATGAGCAGTTCTTC. This codes for CASSLLAGAYNEQFF.